This T cell receptor (beta chain) was observed in a study of T cells in Graves' hyperthyroidism and ophthalmopathy. Study-wide results and limits: Ophthalmopathy was identified by the model a median 6.5 months ahead of onset. Also found in blood were most expanded thyroid clonotypes above 0.001. Separation of ophthalmopathy from stable hyperthyroidism was achieved by a 13 V-J model.

TCR beta CDR3 regions were amplified from RNA transcripts. HTBI primers were the set used in a first-round RT-PCR of the TCR CDR3. Each CDR3 protein is one row after TCRdb ran MiXCR on the multiplex PCR reads. Of 300,000 to 450,000 distinct CDR3 sequences detected, about 16% appear once; the ten largest clones hold 32%. The germline CDR1 and CDR2 sequences are SGHKS and YYEKEE (reference sequence). CDR3 size: 15 residues. The trim removed 0 bases at V and 6 bases at J, leaving 7 bases unmatched. It was considered stable Graves' hyperthyroidism when ophthalmopathy did not progress within 18 months. Ten or more counts support this clonotype. Its antigen is unidentified.

V and J are TRBV5-5 and TRBJ2-7; 9 bases are a match to TRBD2. This TCR was recovered from a woman aged 30 to 39 with Graves' hyperthyroidism. The sequenced sample consisted of blood. The CDR3 DNA is TGTGCCAGCAGCTTGGTATCTAGCGGGGTTGGCGAGCAGTACTTC. Translated: CASSLVSSGVGEQYF.